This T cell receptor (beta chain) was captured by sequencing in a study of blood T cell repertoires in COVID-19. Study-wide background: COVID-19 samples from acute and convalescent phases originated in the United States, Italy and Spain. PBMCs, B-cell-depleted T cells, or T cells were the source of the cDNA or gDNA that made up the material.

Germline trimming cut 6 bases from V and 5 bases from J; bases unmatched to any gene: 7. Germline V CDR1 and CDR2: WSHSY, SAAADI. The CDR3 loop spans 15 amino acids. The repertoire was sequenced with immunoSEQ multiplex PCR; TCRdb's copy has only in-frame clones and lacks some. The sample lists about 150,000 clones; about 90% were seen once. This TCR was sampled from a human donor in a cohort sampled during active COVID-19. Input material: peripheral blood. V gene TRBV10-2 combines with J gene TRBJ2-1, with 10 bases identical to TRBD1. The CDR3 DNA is TGCGCCAGCAGAAAGCCGGGACAGGGGAACAATGAGCAGTTCTTC. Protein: CASRKPGQGNNEQFF.